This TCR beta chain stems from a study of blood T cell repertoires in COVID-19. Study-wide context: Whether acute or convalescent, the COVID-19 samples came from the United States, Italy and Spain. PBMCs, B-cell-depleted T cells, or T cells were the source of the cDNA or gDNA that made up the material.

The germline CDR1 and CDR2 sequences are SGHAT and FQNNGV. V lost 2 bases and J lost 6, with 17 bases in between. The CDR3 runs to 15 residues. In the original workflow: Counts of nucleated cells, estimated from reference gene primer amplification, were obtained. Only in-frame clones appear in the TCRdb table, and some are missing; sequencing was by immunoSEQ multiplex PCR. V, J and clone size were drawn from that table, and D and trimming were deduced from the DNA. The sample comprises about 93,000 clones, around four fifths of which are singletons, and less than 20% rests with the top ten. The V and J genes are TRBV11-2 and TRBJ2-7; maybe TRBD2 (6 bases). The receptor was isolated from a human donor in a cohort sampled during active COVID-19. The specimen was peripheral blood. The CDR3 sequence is CASSLSPGRPSEQYF. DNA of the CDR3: TGTGCCAGCAGCTTAAGCCCCGGGAGACCCTCCGAGCAGTACTTC.